The 14 T cell receptor beta chains given below trace back to one sample, sequenced in a study of tumor-infiltrating lymphocytes in primary liver carcinoma. The researchers produced TCR beta cDNA from roughly 500 ng total RNA with a constant-region primer. Library construction for TCR beta comprised three nested multiplex PCR rounds performed with slightly modified ARM-PCR. Each of the first two PCR rounds ran approximately 10 cycles with TRBV1-TRBV30 forward and C-beta reverse primers. MiXCR, run by TCRdb on the multiplex PCR reads, gives a single entry per CDR3 protein. The sample consists of approximately 340,000 distinct CDR3 sequences, roughly two thirds of them appearing once. The study extracted blood RNA from unsorted whole blood and also extracted germline DNA. Sequenced input: peripheral blood. The receptors come from a man aged 40-50 years with primary liver carcinoma and hepatitis B virus infection.

The genes are TRBV6-1 and TRBJ1-1; D gene unclear. This CDR3 spans 15 amino acids. Trimming cost V 7 bases and J 7 bases, with 22 bases left between them. Germline CDR1 is MNHNS and CDR2 is SASEGT. CDR3 sequence reads: CASTFAITPRDEAFF. DNA for the CDR3: TGTGCCAGCACCTTTGCTATAACCCCCCGGGATGAAGCTTTCTTT.

A note on this clonotype: A much larger clone differs by one base, so this may be a read error. The rearrangement joins TRBV12-3 or TRBV12-4 to TRBJ2-7; possibly TRBD1 or TRBD2 for D (5 bases each). The CDR3 runs to 13 residues. In DNA form, the CDR3 reads TGTGCCAGCAGCCACCGACGGGGCGACGAGCGGTACTTC. Protein: CASSHRRGDERYF.

This clonotype was counted many times. An end of the junction does not agree with germline; a read error may underlie this. The chain links TRBV6-5 to TRBJ2-1; 8 nucleotides agree with TRBD1. CDR3 length equals 13 residues. Germline V gene lookup returns CDR1 MNHEY and CDR2 SVGAGI. This chain's CDR3 is CASSSGGQALLVF. DNA for the CDR3: TGTGCCAGCAGTTCCGGGGGACAGGCCCTTTTGGTCTTC.

The chain links TRBV11-2 to TRBJ2-7; 7 bases are shared with TRBD1. This CDR3 spans 15 amino acids. V shed 0 bases and J 1 base; nucleotides not matched to a gene: 3. Germline values: CDR1 SGHAT, CDR2 FQNNGV. This CDR3 is CASSLEPGQSYEQYF. CDR3 nucleotide sequence: TGTGCCAGCAGCTTAGAACCGGGACAGTCCTACGAGCAGTACTTC.

In regard to this clonotype: A junction boundary mismatches the germline segment, possibly from a read error. The chain recombines TRBV10-1 with TRBJ2-1, with TRBD2 matching over 7 bases. The CDR3 length is 15 residues. Germline CDR1 is WNHNN and CDR2 is SYGVQD (reference sequence). The CDR3 DNA follows: TGTGCCAGCAGTACGGGCGGGAGCGCCTACGGTGAGCAGTTCTTC. Translated: CASSTGGSAYGEQFF.

As concerns this clonotype: Just one base apart from a much larger clone, this may be a read error. The chain carries TRBV6-6 and TRBJ2-3, with D perhaps given as TRBD1 or TRBD2 (5 bases each). The V gene's germline CDR1 is MNHNY and CDR2 SVGAGI (reference sequence). The CDR3 has 16 residues. CDR3 residues: CASGYSPGASTDTQYF. The DNA for the CDR3 is TGTGCCAGCGGTTACTCACCCGGGGCTAGCACAGATACGCAGTATTTT.

Remarks on this clonotype: The conserved phenylalanine or tryptophan normally closing the CDR3 is absent here, so this likely arose from a read error. The chain's CDR3 is CASSQLAGSGYEQYL. In DNA, the CDR3 is TGCGCCAGCAGTCAGCTAGCGGGGTCGGGCTACGAGCAGTACTTG. The rearrangement links TRBV4-2 to TRBJ2-7; 9 nucleotides line up with TRBD2. Per the germline V gene, CDR1 is LGHNA and CDR2 is YNFKEQ. This CDR3 contains 15 residues.

The CDR3 here is CASTTMGGGSYEQFF. DNA of the CDR3: TGTGCCAGTACCACGATGGGGGGCGGGAGCTATGAGCAGTTCTTC. This chain connects TRBV11-1 to TRBJ2-1, with D possibly TRBD2 on 7 matching bases. The CDR3 spans 15 residues. V was cut by 9 bases and J by 8 bases, with 23 bases left in between. In germline, CDR1 is SGHAT, CDR2 FQDESV (reference sequence). The full variable domain, with the rest looked up from reference TRBV11-1 and TRBJ2-1, is EAEVAQSPRYKITEKSQAVAFWCDPISGHATLYWYRQILGQGPELLVQFQDESVVDDSQLPKDRFSAERLKGVDSTLKIQPAELGDSAMYLCASTTMGGGSYEQFFGPGTRLTVL.

The chain uses TRBV6-1 and TRBJ2-7; D unresolved. Germline V CDR1 and CDR2: MNHNS, SASEGT. This CDR3 spans 11 amino acids. V gave up 2 bases and J gave up 13 bases, with 12 bases separating them. CDR3 in DNA: TGTGCCAGCAGTGAATACCAGGACCAATACTTC. Translated: CASSEYQDQYF.

Points on this clonotype: Relative to the germline gene, one junction end is altered; a read error may explain this. The chain has TRBV4-2 and TRBJ2-2, with 9 bases that match TRBD2. In germline, CDR1 is LGHNA, CDR2 YNFKEQ. This CDR3 has 19 residues. The CDR3 sequence is CVSSQGHLREGSDTRELFF. The CDR3 DNA follows: TGTGTCAGCAGCCAAGGGCACTTGCGGGAGGGCTCGGACACCAGGGAGCTGTTTTTT.

DNA for the CDR3: TGTGCCACCAGTTCGACTAGCGGGAGTCCTCAAGAGACCCAGTACTTC. It codes for CATSSTSGSPQETQYF. This rearrangement joins TRBV24-1 to TRBJ2-5; 12 bases align to TRBD2. The CDR3 sequence is 16 residues long. In germline, CDR1 is KGHDR, CDR2 SFDVKD. V lost 6 bases to trimming and J lost 2 bases; unmatched junction nucleotides: 6.

This clonotype was recorded once. The chain uses TRBV11-2 and TRBJ2-7; possibly TRBD1 or TRBD2 for D (6 bases each). Germline V CDR1 and CDR2: SGHAT, FQNNGV. The CDR3 contains 15 residues. This chain's CDR3 is CFSSLQGGEMYEQYF. CDR3 bases: TGTTTCAGCAGCTTACAGGGAGGCGAAATGTACGAGCAGTACTTC.

The chain has TRBV14 and TRBJ2-7, with D hard to call. The CDR3 loop spans 15 amino acids. The germline V gene encodes CDR1 SGHDN and CDR2 FVKESK. V dropped 3 bases and J dropped 4 bases, with 16 bases sitting between them. Here the CDR3 DNA reads TGTGCCAGCAGCCATGACGGCATGGGATGGTACGAGCAGTACTTC. This translates into CASSHDGMGWYEQYF. Looking up the rest from reference TRBV14 and TRBJ2-7 gives the full variable domain: EAGVTQFPSHSVIEKGQTVTLRCDPISGHDNLYWYRRVMGKEIKFLLHFVKESKQDESGMPNNRFLAERTGGTYSTLKVQPAELEDSGVYFCASSHDGMGWYEQYFGPGTRLTVT.

About this clonotype: A read error may produce the germline difference seen at one junction end. The chain employs TRBV6-1 and TRBJ2-2, with 7 nucleotides matching TRBD1. This CDR3 has 15 residues. Germline CDR1 MNHNS, CDR2 SASEGT. The CDR3 sequence: CASSEAGTAIRGAVF. As DNA, the CDR3 is TGTGCCAGCAGTGAAGCGGGGACAGCCATCCGGGGAGCTGTTTTT.